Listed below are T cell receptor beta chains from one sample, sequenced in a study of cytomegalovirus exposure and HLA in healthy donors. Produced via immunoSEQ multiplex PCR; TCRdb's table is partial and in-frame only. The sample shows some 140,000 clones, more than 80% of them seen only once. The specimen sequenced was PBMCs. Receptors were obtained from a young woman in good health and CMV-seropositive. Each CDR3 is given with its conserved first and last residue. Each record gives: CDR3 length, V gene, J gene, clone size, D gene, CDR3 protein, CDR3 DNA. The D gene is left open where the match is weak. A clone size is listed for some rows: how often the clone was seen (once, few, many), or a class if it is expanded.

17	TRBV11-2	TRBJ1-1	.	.	CASSLESCRGMGTEAFF	TGTGCCAGCAGCTTAGAGTCATGTCGGGGAATGGGGACTGAAGCTTTCTTT
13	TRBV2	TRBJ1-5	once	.	CASDLGGNQPQHF	TGTGCCAGCGACCTGGGGGGGAACCAGCCCCAGCATTTT
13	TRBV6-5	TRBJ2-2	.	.	CASSLLLPGELFF	TGTGCCAGCAGTCTCCTTCTTCCCGGGGAGCTGTTTTTT
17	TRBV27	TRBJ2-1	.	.	CASRAAVGASSYNEQFF	TGTGCCAGCAGGGCGGCAGTTGGGGCAAGCTCCTACAATGAGCAGTTCTTC
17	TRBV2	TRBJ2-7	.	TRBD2	CASRLPGLADRSYEQYF	TGTGCCAGCAGGCTTCCGGGACTAGCAGATCGCTCCTACGAGCAGTACTTC
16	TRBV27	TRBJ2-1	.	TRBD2	CASSLPWTSGYNEQFF	TGTGCCAGCAGTTTACCGTGGACTAGCGGATACAATGAGCAGTTCTTC
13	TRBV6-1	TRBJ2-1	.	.	CASSGNPGLEQFF	TGTGCCAGCAGTGGAAACCCGGGATTGGAGCAGTTCTTC
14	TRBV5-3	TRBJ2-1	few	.	CARSLTEYNNEQFF	TGTGCCAGAAGCTTGACAGAGTACAACAATGAGCAGTTCTTC
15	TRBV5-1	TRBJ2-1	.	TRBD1	CASSRMGQGYNEQFF	TGCGCCAGCAGCCGCATGGGACAGGGGTACAATGAGCAGTTCTTC
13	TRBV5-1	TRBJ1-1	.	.	CASSSGTETEAFF	TGCGCCAGCAGCTCGGGTACGGAGACTGAAGCTTTCTTT
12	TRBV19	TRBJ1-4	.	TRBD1	CATRGLGEKLFF	TGTGCCACGAGGGGGCTCGGCGAAAAACTGTTTTTT
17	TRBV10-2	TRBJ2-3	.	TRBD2	CASSESRTRASTDTQYF	TGCGCCAGCAGTGAGTCCCGGACTAGGGCATCCACAGATACGCAGTATTTT
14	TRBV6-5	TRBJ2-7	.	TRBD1	CASRRGQGGYEQYF	TGTGCCAGCAGGAGGGGACAGGGGGGCTACGAGCAGTACTTC
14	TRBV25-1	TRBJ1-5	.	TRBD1	CASSQQGGNQPQHF	TGTGCCAGCAGTCAACAGGGGGGCAATCAGCCCCAGCATTTT
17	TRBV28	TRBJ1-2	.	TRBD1	CASKPWGRGQQGYGYTF	TGTGCCAGCAAACCTTGGGGCAGGGGGCAGCAGGGCTATGGCTACACCTTC
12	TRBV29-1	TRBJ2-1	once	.	CSVPTATNEQFF	TGCAGCGTTCCGACAGCCACCAATGAGCAGTTCTTC
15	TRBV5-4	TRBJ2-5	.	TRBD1	CASSSATGTQETQYF	TGTGCCAGCAGCTCGGCGACAGGGACCCAAGAGACCCAGTACTTC
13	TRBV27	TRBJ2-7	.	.	CASSTTERYEQYF	TGTGCCAGCAGTACCACCGAGCGCTACGAGCAGTACTTC
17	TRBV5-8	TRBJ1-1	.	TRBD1	CASSPPEVGRGITEAFF	TGTGCCAGCAGCCCTCCGGAGGTGGGCAGGGGGATAACTGAAGCTTTCTTT
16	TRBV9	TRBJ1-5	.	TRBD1	CASNLSGTGGNQPQHF	TGTGCCAGCAACCTAAGTGGGACAGGGGGCAATCAGCCCCAGCATTTT
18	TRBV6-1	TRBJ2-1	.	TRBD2	CASSEARTSGSGKKEQFF	TGTGCCAGCAGTGAAGCCCGGACTAGCGGGAGTGGGAAAAAAGAGCAGTTCTTC
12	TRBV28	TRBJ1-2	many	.	CASAGVDYGYTF	TGTGCCTCGGCGGGGGTAGACTATGGCTACACCTTC
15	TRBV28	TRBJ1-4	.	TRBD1	CASSNPGQGGEKLFF	TGTGCCAGCAGTAACCCGGGACAGGGGGGAGAAAAACTGTTTTTT
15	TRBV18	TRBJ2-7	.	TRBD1	CASSTSDRRRNEQYF	TGTGCCAGCTCAACCTCGGACAGGAGAAGGAACGAGCAGTACTTC
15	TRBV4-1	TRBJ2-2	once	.	CASSQDLRNTGELFF	TGCGCCAGCAGCCAAGATCTGCGTAACACCGGGGAGCTGTTTTTT
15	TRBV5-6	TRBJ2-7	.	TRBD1	CASSFLDRDKGEQYF	TGTGCCAGCAGCTTCCTTGACAGGGATAAGGGTGAGCAGTACTTC
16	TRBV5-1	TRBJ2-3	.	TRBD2	CASSSLLAGDTDTQYF	TGCGCCAGCAGCTCCTTACTAGCGGGGGACACAGATACGCAGTATTTT
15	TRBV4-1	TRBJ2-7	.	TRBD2	CASSNPGLEGYEQYF	TGCGCCAGCAGCAACCCGGGACTAGAAGGCTACGAGCAGTACTTC
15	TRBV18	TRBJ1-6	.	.	CASSSTSSYNSPLHF	TGTGCCAGCTCCTCCACGAGCTCCTATAATTCACCCCTCCACTTT
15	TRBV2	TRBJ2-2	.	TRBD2	CAKQGSGGPTGELFF	TGTGCCAAACAAGGGTCGGGGGGGCCCACCGGGGAGCTGTTTTTT
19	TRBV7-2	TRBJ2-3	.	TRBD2	CASSLMGTSGGAGRDTQYF	TGTGCCAGCAGCTTAATGGGGACTAGCGGGGGGGCTGGGAGAGATACGCAGTATTTT
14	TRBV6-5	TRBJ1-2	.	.	CASSYSRGIYGYTF	TGTGCCAGCAGTTACTCCCGGGGAATCTATGGCTACACCTTC
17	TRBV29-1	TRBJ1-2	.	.	CSVSGEGQPKANYGYTF	TGCAGCGTGTCGGGAGAGGGGCAGCCTAAAGCTAACTATGGCTACACCTTC
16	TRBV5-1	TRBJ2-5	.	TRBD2	CASSLVSSGSGETQYF	TGCGCCAGCAGCTTGGTTTCTAGCGGGAGCGGGGAGACCCAGTACTTC
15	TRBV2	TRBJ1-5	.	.	CASSEGDYSNQPQHF	TGTGCCAGCAGTGAAGGGGACTATAGCAATCAGCCCCAGCATTTT
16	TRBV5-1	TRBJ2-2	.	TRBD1	CASSLDRGWNTGELFF	TGCGCCAGCAGCTTAGACAGGGGCTGGAACACCGGGGAGCTGTTTTTT
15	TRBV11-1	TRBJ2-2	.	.	CASSLRSRSTGELFF	TGTGCCAGCAGCTTACGATCAAGGAGCACCGGGGAGCTGTTTTTT
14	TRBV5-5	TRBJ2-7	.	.	CASSLVQSSYEQYF	TGTGCCAGCAGCTTGGTACAGAGCTCCTACGAGCAGTACTTC
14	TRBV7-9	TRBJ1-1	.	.	CASSLEGGPTEAFF	TGTGCCAGCAGCTTAGAAGGGGGTCCCACTGAAGCTTTCTTT
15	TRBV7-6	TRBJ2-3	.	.	CASSLGPGSTDTQYF	TGTGCCAGCAGCTTAGGCCCGGGGAGCACAGATACGCAGTATTTT
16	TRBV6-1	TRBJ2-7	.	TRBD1	CASSASGQGAWYEQYF	TGTGCCAGCAGTGCCTCGGGGCAGGGGGCATGGTACGAGCAGTACTTC
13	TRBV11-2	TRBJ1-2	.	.	CASSPDRNYGYTF	TGTGCCAGCAGCCCGGACAGAAACTATGGCTACACCTTC